These 2 T cell receptor beta chains were sequenced from one sample in a study of chemoradiotherapy in HPV16-positive cancers. Produced via immunoSEQ multiplex PCR; TCRdb's table is partial and in-frame only. This sample has around 8,800 clones, with around 70% found just once. The sample consisted of tumor tissue, taken from a patient who underwent chemoradiotherapy. These receptors all come from a human donor with HPV-associated anogenital cancer.

The chain links TRBV6-5 to TRBJ1-1, with TRBD1 as a possible D gene (6 bases). This CDR3 contains 14 residues. Germline V gene data show CDR1 as MNHEY and CDR2 as SVGAGI. Deletions cut 4 bases from V and 4 bases from J, with 13 bases between. The chain's CDR3 is CASSSLTGTTEAFF. CDR3 bases: TGTGCCAGCAGTTCCCTCACAGGGACCACTGAAGCTTTCTTT.

The chain links TRBV7-8 to TRBJ1-2, with D possibly matching TRBD1 (6 bases). The CDR3 is 15 amino acids. Trimming shortened V by 6 bases and J by 5 bases, and 19 bases separated the two germline ends. Germline V lookup: CDR1 SGHVS, CDR2 FQNEAQ. The CDR3 DNA reads as TGTGCCAGCAGAGAGCAGGGGAGGACTCTATATGGCTACACCTTC. It specifies CASREQGRTLYGYTF.